These 19 T cell receptor beta chains originate from one sample sequenced in a study of blood T cell repertoires in COVID-19. The data were produced by immunoSEQ multiplex PCR, yet TCRdb's version contains in-frame clones alone and is incomplete. Among 60,000 or so clones listed, 75% to 85% were seen once. Sequencing used peripheral blood. The receptors come from a human donor in a cohort sampled during active COVID-19.

The chain recombines TRBV20-1 with TRBJ1-6; 7 bases align to TRBD1. V dropped 3 bases and J dropped 10; count of bases not matched to a gene: 9. This CDR3 region has 14 residues. The germline CDR1 and CDR2 sequences are DFQATT and SNEGSKA (reference sequence). The CDR3 region has the DNA TGCAGTGCTAGTCGGTTGCAGGGGGAATCACCCCTCCACTTT. Its translation: CSASRLQGESPLHF.

This clone was picked up a small number of times. The chain couples TRBV6-5 to TRBJ1-2; 8 bases map to TRBD1. After removal of 4 bases from V and 8 bases from J, the junction contained 9 bases not matched to a gene. This CDR3 contains 14 residues. Germline CDR1 MNHEY, CDR2 SVGAGI. The CDR3: CASSSPGTGPGYTF. Written as DNA, the CDR3 is TGTGCCAGCAGTTCCCCCGGGACAGGCCCAGGCTACACCTTC.

The sample holds one count of this clone. The chain employs TRBV14 and TRBJ1-2; the D gene is possibly TRBD1 (6 bases). The V end lost 2 bases, the J end lost 7 bases, and 14 bases lay between the germline ends. The CDR3 sequence is 14 residues long. Germline CDR1 reads SGHDN; CDR2 reads FVKESK. CDR3 sequence reads: CASSQQGQGSGYTF. The CDR3 DNA sequence: TGTGCCAGCAGCCAACAGGGGCAAGGGTCTGGCTACACCTTC.

The chain employs TRBV29-1 and TRBJ2-7; TRBD1 is a possible D gene (6 bases). The germline V and J ends were trimmed by 6 bases and 4 bases, with 13 bases remaining between them. The CDR3 spans 12 residues. Germline V lookup: CDR1 SQVTM, CDR2 ANQGSEA. The CDR3 loop reads CSVTGSRYEQYF. The CDR3 region has the DNA TGCAGCGTCACAGGGAGTCGGTACGAGCAGTACTTC.

The chain carries TRBV19 and TRBJ2-5, with 9 bases lining up with TRBD1. The junction had 12 bases not matched to a gene; V was cut back by 5 bases and J by 2 bases. The CDR3 has 17 amino acids. CDR1 and CDR2 from the germline V gene are LNHDA and SQIVND (reference sequence). CDR3 residues: CASSSGQGSGSQETQYF. The CDR3 DNA follows: TGTGCCAGTAGTTCGGGACAGGGTTCCGGTTCTCAAGAGACCCAGTACTTC.

The chain joins TRBV29-1 to TRBJ2-1, with 8 bases that match TRBD2. J lost 10 bases, V lost 4 bases, and 9 bases had no gene match. CDR3 length: 13 amino acids. CDR1 and CDR2 from the germline V gene are SQVTM and ANQGSEA. The CDR3 coding sequence is TGCAGCGTTGGAAGGGCGGGGGGCGGGGAGCAGTTCTTC. Protein product: CSVGRAGGGEQFF.

The gene calls are TRBV5-4 and TRBJ1-1; no firm D call. This CDR3 contains 15 residues. V was shortened by 4 bases and J by 1 base, with 14 bases between the two germline ends. Germline CDR1 and CDR2: SGHNT and YYREEE (reference sequence). The CDR3 is CASSPGSQRNTEAFF. The CDR3 DNA reads TGTGCCAGCAGCCCTGGCTCCCAAAGGAACACTGAAGCTTTCTTT.

This clone was observed a few times. The V gene is TRBV12-5, the J gene TRBJ2-2, with D possibly matching TRBD1 (5 bases). Germline loops: CDR1 LGHNT, CDR2 FRNRAP. The V end was cut by 5 bases, the J end by 5 bases, with 15 bases between. This CDR3 contains 15 residues. This CDR3 reads CASGTNRMGTGELFF. CDR3 sequence (DNA): TGTGCTAGTGGTACAAACAGGATGGGGACCGGGGAGCTGTTTTTT.

The chain joins TRBV24-1 to TRBJ2-1; D is possibly TRBD1 (6 bases). Germline CDR1 is KGHDR and CDR2 is SFDVKD. This CDR3 contains 17 residues. V was cut by 4 bases and J by 0 bases, with 15 bases left in between. The CDR3 DNA is TGTGCCACCAGTGACCCTGGACAGAGGAGCTCCTACAATGAGCAGTTCTTC. Protein: CATSDPGQRSSYNEQFF.

This clone has a count of ten or more. The chain has TRBV10-2 and TRBJ2-1, with TRBD2 matching over 13 bases. Germline trimming cut 8 bases from V and 9 bases from J; bases unmatched to any gene: 7. The CDR3 runs to 14 residues. From germline, CDR1 is WSHSY and CDR2 SAAADI. CDR3 sequence reads: CASGRLAGGGEQFF. The CDR3, as DNA: TGCGCCAGCGGGAGACTAGCGGGGGGTGGTGAGCAGTTCTTC.

The CDR3 sequence: CASSRGGNSPLHF. Here the CDR3 DNA reads TGTGCCAGCAGCCGAGGGGGAAATTCACCCCTCCACTTT. The V call is TRBV14, the J call TRBJ1-6, with D perhaps matching TRBD1 (6 bases). This CDR3 is 13 amino acids long. From germline, CDR1 is SGHDN and CDR2 FVKESK. The germline V and J ends were trimmed by 4 bases and 7 bases, with 8 bases remaining between them.

V gene TRBV5-1 combines with J gene TRBJ1-2; D unresolved. Germline V gene lookup returns CDR1 SGHRS and CDR2 YFSETQ. Trimming took off 0 bases at V and 0 bases at J, with 9 bases between the two ends. There are 15 residues in the CDR3. The CDR3 region is CASSLAAGTNYGYTF. The CDR3 nucleotides are TGCGCCAGCAGCTTGGCAGCGGGGACTAACTATGGCTACACCTTC. Full variable domain (missing parts from reference TRBV5-1 and TRBJ1-2): KAGVTQTPRYLIKTRGQQVTLSCSPISGHRSVSWYQQTPGQGLQFLFEYFSETQRNKGNFPGRFSGRQFSNSRSEMNVSTLELGDSALYLCASSLAAGTNYGYTFGSGTRLTVV.

V and J are TRBV12-3 or TRBV12-4 and TRBJ2-3, with D maybe TRBD2 (7 bases). The CDR3 covers 13 residues. Between the trimmed V and J ends, which lost 5 bases and 5 bases, there was a span of 11 bases. The CDR3 sequence is CASSQGGVDTQYF. In DNA form, the CDR3 reads TGTGCCAGCAGTCAAGGGGGGGTAGATACGCAGTATTTT.

This chain connects TRBV29-1 to TRBJ2-5; 7 nucleotides agree with TRBD2. CDR3 length: 10 amino acids. With 6 bases clipped from V and 5 bases from J, the junction kept 0 bases outside the gene matches. Germline CDR1 is SQVTM and CDR2 is ANQGSEA. CDR3: CSVGGETQYF. In DNA, the CDR3 is TGCAGCGTGGGGGGGGAGACCCAGTACTTC.

By share of the sample, this clone is medium-sized. This chain links TRBV4-1 with TRBJ2-3, with 12 bases aligning to TRBD2. The CDR3 covers 17 residues. Losses at the gene ends were 3 bases for V and 5 bases for J; bases not matched to a gene: 9. Germline-derived CDR1 and CDR2 are MGHRA and YSYEKL. The CDR3 nucleotides read TGCGCCAGCAGCCAGACACTAGCGGGGGGTAATGTAGATACGCAGTATTTT. Translated, it gives CASSQTLAGGNVDTQYF.

The CDR3 nucleotides are TGTGCCAGCAGCTTAGATGGGAGGGGATGGTCTGGAAACACCATATATTTT. Translation: CASSLDGRGWSGNTIYF. V and J are TRBV11-2 and TRBJ1-3, with a possible D match to TRBD1 (5 bases). The CDR3 is 17 amino acids. The V gene lost 0 bases and the J gene lost 1 base, with 13 bases spanning the gap. Per the germline V gene, CDR1 is SGHAT and CDR2 is FQNNGV.

The V and J genes are TRBV11-2 and TRBJ1-1, with 8 bases matching TRBD1. V lost 4 bases to trimming and J lost 1 base; unmatched junction nucleotides: 8. Germline values: CDR1 SGHAT, CDR2 FQNNGV. This CDR3 has 16 amino acids. The CDR3, as DNA: TGTGCCAGCAGCTCTGGACAGGGAGTATGGAACACTGAAGCTTTCTTT. As protein: CASSSGQGVWNTEAFF.

The genes are TRBV6-5 and TRBJ2-1, with 7 positions matching TRBD1. CDR1 is MNHEY and CDR2 is SVGAGI in the germline V gene. Unmatched junction bases numbered 9, after V lost 6 bases and J lost 4 bases. This CDR3 has 15 residues. CDR3 protein: CASSRLTGRYNEQFF. CDR3 coding DNA: TGTGCCAGCAGCCGACTGACAGGGCGGTACAATGAGCAGTTCTTC.

This clone was seen more than once but under ten times. This CDR3 is CASSLAASDEQFF. CDR3 DNA sequence: TGTGCCAGCAGCTTAGCGGCATCCGATGAGCAGTTCTTC. The J gene is TRBJ2-1, the V gene TRBV7-7; D unclear. The CDR3 runs to 13 residues. The ends were cut back, 0 bases at V and 8 bases at J, with 8 bases in the middle. Germline V lookup: CDR1 SSHAT, CDR2 FNYEAQ (reference sequence).